The clone carrying this TCR beta chain was recorded a few times. This may stem from a read error, because a much larger clone lies one nucleotide away. The sample belongs to a study of regulatory T cells in long-lasting Graves disease. The sample's time point: persistent/refractory GD, antithyroid drugs over 5 years with positive TRAb. After RNA was extracted from PBMCs, the TCR library was made from it. Around 9 milliliters of peripheral blood were drawn into EDTA tubes. The CDR3 has 13 residues. Arm-PCR of CDR3 regions with iRepertoire HTBI primers generated TCR beta libraries. One entry per CDR3 protein, called by TCRdb with MiXCR from the multiplex PCR reads. The sample consists of around 450,000 distinct CDR3 sequences, around a fifth of them appearing once.

This specimen was peripheral blood mononuclear cells (PBMCs), taken when the disease was refractory, from a patient treated with antithyroid drugs. The TCR originated in a female donor with Graves disease. The chain carries TRBV12-3 or TRBV12-4 and TRBJ1-2; 7 bases align to TRBD1. CDR3 region: CASSLTGVYGCTF. CDR3 coding DNA: TGTGCCAGCAGCCTTACAGGGGTTTATGGCTGCACCTTC.